This TCR beta chain was captured by sequencing in a study of regulatory T cells in long-lasting Graves disease. This CDR3 region has 13 residues. V was clipped by 4 bases and J by 4 bases; unmatched bases: 1. This clonotype was counted at least ten times. The antigen is undetermined. According to the study, TCR beta libraries were built with iRepertoire HTBI primers and CDR3-region Arm-PCR. MiXCR, applied by TCRdb to the multiplex PCR reads, yields one record per CDR3 protein. The repertoire consists of roughly 500,000 distinct CDR3 sequences, with roughly 14% occurring once and the leading ten covering 10%. Time point meaning: newly diagnosed GD, antithyroid drugs for less than 3 months. Making the TCR library involved RNA that had been extracted from PBMCs. Patients met American Thyroid Association criteria for Graves' disease. Study results and limitations: Persistent disease was characterized by preferential usage of TRBV28, TRBJ1-2 and TRBJ2-5.

The sample also formed part of further work on T cells in Graves' hyperthyroidism and ophthalmopathy. Turning to that study: Absence of ophthalmopathy progression within 18 months defined stable Graves' hyperthyroidism. Diagnoses rested on clinical symptoms, serum thyroxine and TRAb, thyroid ultrasound and orbital computed tomography.

V usage is TRBV12-3 or TRBV12-4 and J usage is TRBJ2-7; 10 bases fit TRBD1. The clonotype was recovered from a man younger than 45 with Graves disease. The sequenced sample was peripheral blood mononuclear cells (PBMCs), obtained at new diagnosis, from a patient treated with antithyroid drugs. In DNA, the CDR3 is TGTGCCAGCAGTTGGGGACAGGGGTACGAGCAGTACTTC. This sequence encodes CASSWGQGYEQYF.